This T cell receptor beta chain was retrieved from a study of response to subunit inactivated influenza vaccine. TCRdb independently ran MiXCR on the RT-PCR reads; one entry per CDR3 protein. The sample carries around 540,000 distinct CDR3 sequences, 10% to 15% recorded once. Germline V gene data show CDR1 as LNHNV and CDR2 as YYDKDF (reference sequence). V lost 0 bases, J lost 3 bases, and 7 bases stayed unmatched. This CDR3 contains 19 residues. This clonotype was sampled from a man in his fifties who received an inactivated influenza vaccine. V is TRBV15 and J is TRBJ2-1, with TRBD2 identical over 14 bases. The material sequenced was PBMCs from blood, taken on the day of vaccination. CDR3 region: CATSRDRLAGGSIYNEQFF. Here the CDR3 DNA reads TGTGCCACCAGCAGAGACCGACTAGCGGGAGGGTCCATCTACAATGAGCAGTTCTTC. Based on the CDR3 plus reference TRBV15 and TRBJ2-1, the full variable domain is DAMVIQNPRYQVTQFGKPVTLSCSQTLNHNVMYWYQQKSSQAPKLLFHYYDKDFNNEADTPDNFQSRRPNTSFCFLDIRSPGLGDTAMYLCATSRDRLAGGSIYNEQFFGPGTRLTVL.